This T cell receptor beta chain came from a study of T cell responses to AZD1222 COVID-19 vaccine. The germline V gene encodes CDR1 SQVTM and CDR2 ANQGSEA. CDR3 length equals 14 residues. The ends were cut back, 2 bases at V and 1 base at J, with 9 bases in the middle. Overall study findings and caveats: Researchers took repertoire samples only after the peak T cell response had come. Nearly half of unique spike-specific TCRs reportedly avoided B.1.351 and B.1.1.7 mutated regions. The CD4 TCRs associated with vaccination extended across spike and predominated at 160-218 and 743-854. White British people made up most donors, females outnumbered males, and clonal diversity was possibly underestimated.

As for this clone: The antigen remains unidentified.

The data were produced by immunoSEQ multiplex PCR, yet TCRdb's version contains in-frame clones alone and is incomplete. The sample holds about 120,000 clones, roughly 86% seen once. The source of this sequence is an adult in good health. Sequenced material: peripheral blood, taken on day 0 of AZD1222 vaccination. J is TRBJ1-3 and V is TRBV29-1; D remains ambiguous. The chain's CDR3 is CSVELATSGNTIYF. CDR3 DNA sequence: TGCAGCGTTGAATTGGCCACTTCTGGAAACACCATATATTTT.